The 22 T cell receptor beta chains reported below all come from one sample, sequenced in a study of OX40 agonist ivuxolimab in advanced cancers. Generated by immunoSEQ multiplex PCR, the TCRdb table keeps only in-frame clones and is missing some. The profile shows over 45,000 clones, 75% to 90% of them singletons. Sequenced material: CD4+ or CD8+ T cells sorted from blood, taken in a trial of the OX40 agonist ivuxolimab. Every receptor here comes from an adult with an advanced solid tumor such as melanoma, head and neck, liver or kidney cancer.

This chain uses TRBV6-4 with TRBJ2-7; TRBD2 matches at 8 bases. Trimming at V came to 9 bases and at J to 0 bases, leaving 10 bases not matched to a gene. CDR3 size: 15 residues. CDR1 is MRHNA and CDR2 is SNTAGT in the germline V gene. CDR3 residues: CARGRAGANSYEQYF. The CDR3 DNA is TGTGCCAGAGGAAGAGCGGGAGCCAACTCCTACGAGCAGTACTTC.

J is TRBJ1-2 and V is TRBV4-1; TRBD1 agrees at 7 bases. With V trimmed by 4 bases and J by 4 bases, 15 bases remained unmatched. Germline assignment: CDR1 MGHRA and CDR2 YSYEKL. The CDR3 length is 17 residues. The CDR3, as DNA: TGCGCCAGCAGCCCTGACAGTCCGGGACAGACCTTCTATGGCTACACCTTC. It translates to CASSPDSPGQTFYGYTF.

The chain carries TRBV11-2 and TRBJ2-5; D is perhaps TRBD1 (5 bases). Germline CDR1 and CDR2: SGHAT and FQNNGV. V was shortened by 3 bases and J by 5 bases, with 19 bases between the two germline ends. The CDR3 runs 16 residues. The CDR3 reads CASSFSPRTSLETQYF. The CDR3 DNA is TGTGCCAGCAGCTTCAGCCCCCGGACAAGCTTGGAGACCCAGTACTTC.

J is TRBJ1-1 and V is TRBV19; tentative D call: TRBD1 (5 bases). The CDR3 covers 16 residues. Germline V lookup: CDR1 LNHDA, CDR2 SQIVND (reference sequence). V was clipped by 6 bases and J by 2 bases, with 19 bases between them. The CDR3 DNA follows: TGTGCCAGTAGCTCATTGGGGGGTTCGTTCAACACTGAAGCTTTCTTT. Protein: CASSSLGGSFNTEAFF.

V and J are TRBV15 and TRBJ2-1; TRBD2 matches 9 bases. CDR1 and CDR2 (germline): LNHNV, YYDKDF (reference sequence). V trimming: 10 bases; J trimming: 8 bases; junction bases outside the gene matches: 27. The CDR3 consists of 19 residues. The chain's CDR3 is CAIQDLPPLLAGGPDEQFF. CDR3 in DNA: TGTGCCATCCAAGACCTGCCCCCTTTACTTGCGGGAGGGCCGGATGAGCAGTTCTTC.

V usage is TRBV5-1 and J usage is TRBJ2-5; perhaps TRBD2 as D (6 bases). The CDR3 consists of 15 residues. V gave up 4 bases and J gave up 2 bases, with 15 bases separating them. Germline lookup yields CDR1 SGHRS and CDR2 YFSETQ. CDR3 region: CASSPFQGGQETQYF. DNA of the CDR3: TGCGCCAGCAGCCCCTTCCAGGGAGGACAAGAGACCCAGTACTTC. The full variable domain, completed using reference TRBV5-1 and TRBJ2-5, is KAGVTQTPRYLIKTRGQQVTLSCSPISGHRSVSWYQQTPGQGLQFLFEYFSETQRNKGNFPGRFSGRQFSNSRSEMNVSTLELGDSALYLCASSPFQGGQETQYFGPGTRLLVL.

The genes are TRBV19 and TRBJ1-5; D is unclear. Trimming stripped 5 bases from V and 6 bases from J, with 11 bases between. The germline CDR1 and CDR2 sequences are LNHDA and SQIVND (reference sequence). The CDR3 consists of 13 residues. DNA for the CDR3: TGTGCCAGTAGTGTTGTATTTCGTCAGCCCCAGCATTTT. Amino acid sequence: CASSVVFRQPQHF. Variable domain in full (rest from reference TRBV19 and TRBJ1-5): DGGITQSPKYLFRKEGQNVTLSCEQNLNHDAMYWYRQDPGQGLRLIYYSQIVNDFQKGDIAEGYSVSREKKESFPLTVTSAQKNPTAFYLCASSVVFRQPQHFGDGTRLSIL.

V and J are TRBV29-1 and TRBJ2-2; tentative D call: TRBD2 (5 bases). The CDR3 length is 16 residues. Per the germline V gene, CDR1 is SQVTM and CDR2 is ANQGSEA. V was shortened by 1 base and J by 6 bases, with 18 bases between the two germline ends. The CDR3 spells CSVEGNFGKQAGELFF. CDR3 sequence (DNA): TGCAGCGTTGAAGGCAATTTCGGGAAGCAGGCCGGGGAGCTGTTTTTT.

This chain uses TRBV7-9 with TRBJ1-2; D is uncertain. The CDR3 runs to 16 residues. From germline, CDR1 is SEHNR and CDR2 FQNEAQ (reference sequence). Trimming took off 5 bases at V and 4 bases at J, with 20 bases between the two ends. CDR3: CASSSGVLSGTYGYTF. Here the CDR3 DNA reads TGTGCCAGCAGCAGTGGTGTATTGTCAGGAACCTATGGCTACACCTTC.

The chain recombines TRBV12-5 with TRBJ2-1; D is uncertain. CDR3 length: 13 residues. Trimming cost V 5 bases and J 0 bases, with 5 bases left between them. Germline assignment: CDR1 LGHNT and CDR2 FRNRAP. The CDR3 DNA reads as TGTGCTAGTGGTCCTCCCTCCTACAATGAGCAGTTCTTC. Its translation is CASGPPSYNEQFF.

This chain connects TRBV9 to TRBJ2-7; tentatively, D is TRBD2 (7 bases). Trimming cost V 4 bases and J 2 bases, with 16 bases left between them. Germline lookup yields CDR1 SGDLS and CDR2 YYNGEE. CDR3 length: 15 residues. The CDR3 sequence is CASSFLGGGAYEQYF. The DNA for the CDR3 is TGTGCCAGCAGCTTTCTGGGAGGGGGAGCCTACGAGCAGTACTTC.

The chain has TRBV7-6 and TRBJ2-7; tentative D call: TRBD1 (6 bases). Trimming stripped 5 bases from V and 1 base from J, with 12 bases between. CDR3 size: 14 residues. Germline V CDR1 and CDR2: SGHVS, FNYEAQ. The DNA for the CDR3 is TGTGCCAGCAGCGCCGAAGACAGGTCCTACGAGCAGTACTTC. It encodes CASSAEDRSYEQYF.

The rearrangement joins TRBV12-5 to TRBJ1-2, with D possibly TRBD1 on 5 matching bases. The V gene's germline CDR1 is LGHNT and CDR2 FRNRAP. The CDR3 is made up of 14 amino acids. V shed 1 base and J shed 3 bases, with 9 bases lying between them. As DNA, the CDR3 is TGTGCTAGTGGTTTGGACGGGACTCACTATGGCTACACCTTC. Translation gives CASGLDGTHYGYTF. Together with reference TRBV12-5 and TRBJ1-2, the CDR3 gives the full variable domain: DARVTQTPRHKVTEMGQEVTMRCQPILGHNTVFWYRQTMMQGLELLAYFRNRAPLDDSGMPKDRFSAEMPDATLATLKIQPSEPRDSAVYFCASGLDGTHYGYTFGSGTRLTVV.

This chain uses TRBV20-1 with TRBJ2-1, with D maybe TRBD2 (5 bases). Germline-derived CDR1 and CDR2 are DFQATT and SNEGSKA (reference sequence). The CDR3 has 10 amino acids. Trimming cost V 8 bases and J 9 bases, with 11 bases left between them. CDR3 sequence reads: CSQAVVEQFF. The CDR3 DNA reads TGCAGTCAAGCGGTGGTTGAGCAGTTCTTC.

This clone appeared a few times. This chain's CDR3 is CASSSWDRGGDEQFF. In DNA, the CDR3 is TGTGCCAGCAGCTCATGGGACAGGGGAGGCGATGAGCAGTTCTTC. V usage is TRBV13 and J usage is TRBJ2-1; 10 bases agree with TRBD1. The length of the CDR3 is 15 residues. V lost 4 bases, J lost 8 bases, and 8 bases stayed unmatched. The germline V gene has CDR1 PRHDT and CDR2 FYEKMQ (reference sequence).

The chain uses TRBV10-1 and TRBJ2-7; D may be TRBD1 or TRBD2 (5 bases each). V was clipped by 9 bases and J by 3 bases, with 15 bases between them. The CDR3 totals 13 residues. Germline lookup yields CDR1 WNHNN and CDR2 SYGVQD (reference sequence). The CDR3 DNA follows: TGCGCCAGTCTTTCGGGACCCTACTACGAGCAGTACTTC. It specifies CASLSGPYYEQYF.

This clone appeared a single time. This chain joins TRBV5-1 and TRBJ2-5, with D uncertain. V shed 0 bases and J shed 5 bases, with 11 bases lying between them. Germline loops: CDR1 SGHRS, CDR2 YFSETQ. The CDR3 extends over 14 amino acids. The CDR3 DNA follows: TGCGCCAGCAGCTTGGAGTTGGGTCAGGAGACCCAGTACTTC. Protein sequence: CASSLELGQETQYF.

The chain combines TRBV5-1 with TRBJ1-1; 12 bases are a match to TRBD1. Germline CDR1 SGHRS, CDR2 YFSETQ. The trim removed 6 bases at V and 4 bases at J, leaving 7 bases unmatched. The CDR3 consists of 15 residues. The CDR3 region is CASTSGQGALTEAFF. The CDR3 region has the DNA TGCGCCAGCACCTCGGGACAGGGGGCCCTCACTGAAGCTTTCTTT.

The V and J genes are TRBV14 and TRBJ2-3; D ambiguous. Germline V CDR1 and CDR2: SGHDN, FVKESK. Trimming pared 4 bases from V and 4 bases from J, leaving 9 bases between. This CDR3 comprises 13 residues. The CDR3 DNA sequence: TGTGCCAGCAGCCCCGCTCAGCCAGATACGCAGTATTTT. Translation: CASSPAQPDTQYF.

The chain links TRBV2 to TRBJ1-2, with D maybe TRBD1 (5 bases). This CDR3 is built from 17 residues. The germline gives CDR1 SNHLY, CDR2 FYNNEI. V was shortened by 0 bases and J by 7 bases, with 21 bases between the two germline ends. CDR3 amino acids: CASSEALTGAGWRGYTF. As DNA, the CDR3 is TGTGCCAGCAGTGAAGCGCTTACTGGTGCAGGGTGGCGTGGCTACACCTTC. The full variable domain, in which reference TRBV2 and TRBJ1-2 provide the parts outside the CDR3, is EPEVTQTPSHQVTQMGQEVILRCVPISNHLYFYWYRQILGQKVEFLVSFYNNEISEKSEIFDDQFSVERPDGSNFTLKIRSTKLEDSAMYFCASSEALTGAGWRGYTFGSGTRLTVV.

The chain links TRBV7-8 to TRBJ1-3, with D unresolved. The germline V gene encodes CDR1 SGHVS and CDR2 FQNEAQ. This CDR3 contains 18 residues. Trimming took 5 bases from V and 0 from J, leaving 20 bases between them. CDR3: CASSPHLASGTSGNTIYF. The CDR3, as DNA: TGTGCCAGCAGCCCCCATCTAGCCTCAGGAACCTCTGGAAACACCATATATTTT.

This clone occurred a few times. Other DNA sequences within the sample encode an identical CDR3. The chain has TRBV7-9 and TRBJ2-7; 7 nucleotides align to TRBD2. The CDR3 has 12 residues. J was trimmed by 4 bases and V by 5 bases; bases with no gene match: 2. The germline V gene encodes CDR1 SEHNR and CDR2 FQNEAQ (reference sequence). In nucleotides, the CDR3 is TGTGCCAGCAGCCCCGGGGGGTACGAGCAGTACTTC. Its translation is CASSPGGYEQYF.